A single sample gave rise to the 27 T cell receptor beta chains below, sequenced in a study of blood T cell repertoires in COVID-19. The protocol was immunoSEQ multiplex PCR, while the TCRdb copy is restricted to in-frame clones and leaves out a portion. The profile covers more than 95,000 clones, with roughly 87% appearing a single time and approximately 30% taken by the ten largest. Material for sequencing was peripheral blood. Every receptor here comes from a woman of 80 years or more with acute or convalescent COVID-19.

The CDR3 region is CASRTGGLIHQPQHF. The CDR3 DNA follows: TGTGCCAGCAGGACAGGGGGATTGATCCATCAGCCCCAGCATTTT. The chain uses TRBV19 and TRBJ1-5, with 10 bases aligning to TRBD1. Germline CDR1 LNHDA, CDR2 SQIVND (reference sequence). After removal of 9 bases from V and 5 bases from J, the junction contained 10 bases not matched to a gene. The CDR3 spans 15 residues.

The V gene is TRBV18, the J gene TRBJ1-1; 7 nucleotides match TRBD1. The germline gives CDR1 KGHSH, CDR2 LQKENI. CDR3 length equals 15 residues. Trimming took 3 bases from V and 0 from J; bases not matched to a gene: 4. For the CDR3, the DNA is TGTGCCAGCTCACCTAAACAGGGGTTGAACACTGAAGCTTTCTTT. Translation gives CASSPKQGLNTEAFF.

The V call is TRBV3-1 (or the pseudogene TRBV3-2), the J call TRBJ2-2; D is perhaps TRBD2 (6 bases). Germline lookup yields CDR1 LGHDT and CDR2 YNNKEL (reference sequence). There are 13 residues in the CDR3. Trimming took off 8 bases at V and 3 bases at J, with 10 bases between the two ends. The CDR3 here is CASRREYTGELFF. For the CDR3, the DNA is TGTGCCAGCCGCCGGGAGTACACCGGGGAGCTGTTTTTT.

The chain has TRBV27 and TRBJ1-1; D might be TRBD1 (5 bases). V lost 3 bases and J lost 3, with 14 bases in between. This CDR3 is 15 amino acids long. Germline values: CDR1 MNHEY, CDR2 SMNVEV (reference sequence). The CDR3, as DNA: TGTGCCAGCAGTTTGAAGGGGCTAGAGGACACTGAAGCTTTCTTT. It translates to CASSLKGLEDTEAFF.

The chain uses TRBV20-1 and TRBJ1-5; 8 nucleotides match TRBD1. The CDR3 totals 16 residues. The J segment lost 5 bases and the V segment lost 3 bases, leaving 12 bases of the junction unmatched. Germline V CDR1 and CDR2: DFQATT, SNEGSKA (reference sequence). Here the CDR3 DNA reads TGCAGTGCTAGTAGGGGGACAGGCCGGACGTATCAGCCCCAGCATTTT. Its protein is CSASRGTGRTYQPQHF.

The V gene is TRBV5-1, the J gene TRBJ2-5; tentative D call: TRBD2 (6 bases). The CDR3 loop spans 14 amino acids. V lost 2 bases to trimming and J lost 4 bases, with 12 bases between them. CDR1 and CDR2 (germline): SGHRS, YFSETQ. The CDR3 sequence is CASSFREPLETQYF. In nucleotides, the CDR3 is TGCGCCAGCAGCTTTCGGGAGCCACTAGAGACCCAGTACTTC.

The chain has TRBV24-1 and TRBJ2-5, with 7 nucleotides matching TRBD1. CDR3 size: 15 residues. J gave up 3 bases and V 3 bases, and 6 bases lay outside the gene matches. CDR1 and CDR2 from the germline V gene are KGHDR and SFDVKD. The DNA of the CDR3 is TGTGCCACCAGTGATCCCGGGACAGATAAAGAGACCCAGTACTTC. This gives the protein CATSDPGTDKETQYF.

The V gene is TRBV5-1, the J gene TRBJ1-2; maybe TRBD1 (6 bases). Trimming shortened V by 0 bases and J by 2 bases, and 14 bases separated the two germline ends. There are 16 residues in the CDR3. Looked up from germline, CDR1 is SGHRS and CDR2 is YFSETQ. CDR3 sequence reads: CASSLAQQGSNYGYTF. The CDR3 DNA sequence: TGCGCCAGCAGCTTGGCCCAACAGGGATCGAACTATGGCTACACCTTC.

The CDR3 is CASSNNQGARGYGYTF. The DNA for the CDR3 is TGTGCCAGCAGCAACAACCAGGGGGCGCGAGGATATGGCTACACCTTC. V usage is TRBV7-8 and J usage is TRBJ1-2; 8 bases are shared with TRBD1. The CDR3 runs 16 residues. V dropped 5 bases and J dropped 5; count of bases not matched to a gene: 13. Germline V CDR1 and CDR2: SGHVS, FQNEAQ.

This clone was seen just once. The rearrangement joins TRBV6-2 or TRBV6-3 to TRBJ2-7; 7 nucleotides line up with TRBD2. CDR3 size: 16 residues. CDR1 is MNHEY, CDR2 SVGEGT, per germline. V trimming: 0 bases; J trimming: 8 bases; junction bases outside the gene matches: 13. DNA of the CDR3: TGTGCCAGCAGTTACTCAAGACGGGGGGAAGGAAGGCAGCAGTACTTC. Translation: CASSYSRRGEGRQQYF.

The rearrangement links TRBV4-2 to TRBJ2-1; 11 bases are shared with TRBD2. The CDR3 is made up of 16 amino acids. Germline V gene data show CDR1 as LGHNA and CDR2 as YNFKEQ. The V segment lost 4 bases and the J segment 5 bases; nucleotides outside the gene matches: 7. The CDR3 region is CASSLKTSGEHNEQFF. In nucleotides, the CDR3 is TGTGCCAGCAGCCTAAAGACTAGCGGGGAACACAATGAGCAGTTCTTC.

This chain uses TRBV7-2 with TRBJ2-1, with 7 bases matching TRBD2. The trim removed 0 bases at V and 9 bases at J, leaving 5 bases unmatched. Germline CDR1 reads SGHTA; CDR2 reads FQGNSA. This CDR3 contains 14 residues. CDR3 amino acids: CASSLATGGAEQFF. In DNA form, the CDR3 reads TGTGCCAGCAGCTTAGCGACGGGGGGAGCTGAGCAGTTCTTC.

The chain combines TRBV15 with TRBJ1-1, with TRBD1 identical over 7 bases. Germline values: CDR1 LNHNV, CDR2 YYDKDF (reference sequence). This CDR3 has 14 amino acids. The trim removed 5 bases at V and 9 bases at J, leaving 12 bases unmatched. For the CDR3, the DNA is TGTGCCACCAGCTCGGGGACAGCAGGCTACAAAGCTTTCTTT. The encoded protein is CATSSGTAGYKAFF. Full variable domain (rest looked up from reference TRBV15 and TRBJ1-1): DAMVIQNPRYQVTQFGKPVTLSCSQTLNHNVMYWYQQKSSQAPKLLFHYYDKDFNNEADTPDNFQSRRPNTSFCFLDIRSPGLGDTAMYLCATSSGTAGYKAFFGQGTRLTVV.

The V gene is TRBV25-1, the J gene TRBJ2-3; D is ambiguous. Germline V gene data show CDR1 as MGHDK and CDR2 as SYGVNS. The length of the CDR3 is 13 residues. The V end was cut by 0 bases, the J end by 10 bases, with 11 bases between. The CDR3 here is CASSEYRLPAQYF. The DNA for the CDR3 is TGTGCCAGCAGTGAATATCGCCTACCGGCGCAGTATTTT.

The chain couples TRBV7-6 to TRBJ1-5; 10 bases map to TRBD1. The CDR3 runs to 15 residues. The germline V gene encodes CDR1 SGHVS and CDR2 FNYEAQ. V lost 3 bases and J lost 2; bases outside the gene matches: 1. CDR3 bases: TGTGCCAGCAGCTTGGGGACAGGGGGCAATCAGCCCCAGCATTTT. Translating it yields CASSLGTGGNQPQHF.

V gene TRBV19 combines with J gene TRBJ2-7; 7 bases map to TRBD1. V was pared by 7 bases and J by 0 bases, with 9 bases of the junction left unmatched. The CDR3 covers 15 residues. CDR1 and CDR2 from the germline V gene are LNHDA and SQIVND (reference sequence). CDR3 sequence: CASTPPGTASYEQYV. The CDR3 coding sequence is TGTGCCAGTACCCCACCCGGGACAGCCTCCTACGAGCAGTACGTC.

The chain links TRBV19 to TRBJ1-5, with 8 bases identical to TRBD1. Trimming took 4 bases from V and 7 from J; bases not matched to a gene: 9. This CDR3 comprises 15 residues. CDR1 and CDR2 (germline): LNHDA, SQIVND (reference sequence). The CDR3 region has the DNA TGTGCCAGTAGTACTTCCGGGACAGGTATACAGCCCCAGCATTTT. Translating it yields CASSTSGTGIQPQHF.

This chain joins TRBV9 and TRBJ2-7; 9 bases align to TRBD1. Germline lookup yields CDR1 SGDLS and CDR2 YYNGEE. This CDR3 is 15 amino acids long. The J segment lost 5 bases and the V segment lost 5 bases, leaving 11 bases of the junction unmatched. The CDR3 is CASSPSTGGFHEQYF. Here the CDR3 DNA reads TGTGCCAGCAGTCCCTCGACAGGGGGTTTCCACGAGCAGTACTTC.

This clone came up once. The gene calls are TRBV5-1 and TRBJ2-3; the match to TRBD1 covers 7 bases. The V gene's germline CDR1 is SGHRS and CDR2 YFSETQ. The CDR3 consists of 14 residues. V was clipped by 2 bases and J by 2 bases; unmatched bases: 2. As DNA, the CDR3 is TGCGCCAGCAGCTTAGGGGGCCTCACAGATACGCAGTATTTT. This encodes CASSLGGLTDTQYF. Full variable domain (rest looked up from reference TRBV5-1 and TRBJ2-3): KAGVTQTPRYLIKTRGQQVTLSCSPISGHRSVSWYQQTPGQGLQFLFEYFSETQRNKGNFPGRFSGRQFSNSRSEMNVSTLELGDSALYLCASSLGGLTDTQYFGPGTRLTVL.

V gene TRBV6-6 combines with J gene TRBJ2-5; 8 bases are shared with TRBD1. V shed 6 bases, J shed 5 bases, and the junction held 8 bases outside the gene matches. Germline V gives CDR1 MNHNY, CDR2 SVGAGI (reference sequence). The CDR3 is made up of 14 amino acids. In nucleotides, the CDR3 is TGTGCCAGCAGACGGGCAGGGGGCGCGGAGACCCAGTACTTC. Translating it yields CASRRAGGAETQYF.

This clone showed up just once. This CDR3 is also generated by other DNA sequences in the sample. V usage is TRBV18 and J usage is TRBJ1-5, with 7 bases identical to TRBD1. The germline CDR1 and CDR2 sequences are KGHSH and LQKENI. CDR3 size: 15 residues. V shed 1 base and J 2 bases; nucleotides not matched to a gene: 2. CDR3 coding DNA: TGTGCCAGCTCACCACGCGGGACAGGCAATCAGCCCCAGCATTTT. Amino acid sequence: CASSPRGTGNQPQHF.

The rearrangement uses TRBV9 and TRBJ1-2; 9 nucleotides match TRBD1. V lost 0 bases, J lost 2 bases, and 2 bases stayed unmatched. CDR1 SGDLS and CDR2 YYNGEE come from the germline V gene. The CDR3 is 15 amino acids. In DNA form, the CDR3 reads TGTGCCAGCAGCGTAGACGGACAGGGGAACTATGGCTACACCTTC. Its protein is CASSVDGQGNYGYTF.

The chain joins TRBV15 to TRBJ1-4; TRBD1 might be the D (6 bases). Germline CDR1 reads LNHNV; CDR2 reads YYDKDF (reference sequence). V lost 6 bases and J 8 bases, leaving 22 bases between the germline ends. This CDR3 has 16 residues. Here the CDR3 reads CATRGGGGRLYEKLFF. In DNA, the CDR3 is TGTGCCACCAGAGGGGGGGGAGGCAGGCTATACGAAAAACTGTTTTTT.

The chain joins TRBV7-7 to TRBJ2-5, with a possible D match to TRBD2 (6 bases). This CDR3 has 15 amino acids. CDR1 is SSHAT and CDR2 is FNYEAQ in the germline V gene (reference sequence). V was cut by 1 base and J by 5 bases, with 14 bases left in between. DNA for the CDR3: TGTGCCAGCAGCTTAGGGAGGGGCGCGGATGAGACCCAGTACTTC. Translating gives CASSLGRGADETQYF.

The chain recombines TRBV5-1 with TRBJ1-1; TRBD1 matches 8 bases. J was trimmed by 1 base and V by 4 bases; bases with no gene match: 3. Germline V gives CDR1 SGHRS, CDR2 YFSETQ. The CDR3 covers 14 residues. The CDR3: CASSTGTGNTEAFF. The CDR3 bases are TGCGCCAGCAGCACGGGGACAGGGAACACTGAAGCTTTCTTT. The whole variable domain, filled in from reference TRBV5-1 and TRBJ1-1, reads KAGVTQTPRYLIKTRGQQVTLSCSPISGHRSVSWYQQTPGQGLQFLFEYFSETQRNKGNFPGRFSGRQFSNSRSEMNVSTLELGDSALYLCASSTGTGNTEAFFGQGTRLTVV.

This clone was found once. The chain carries TRBV3-1 (or the pseudogene TRBV3-2) and TRBJ1-5; no clear D. This CDR3 is 13 amino acids long. Germline V CDR1 and CDR2: LGHDT, YNNKEL (reference sequence). Trimming removed 4 bases at V and 4 bases at J, with 8 bases between. CDR3 DNA sequence: TGTGCCAGCAGCCTTTCCAGGAATCAGCCCCAGCATTTT. This encodes CASSLSRNQPQHF.

V and J are TRBV19 and TRBJ2-3; 7 bases agree with TRBD2. From germline, CDR1 is LNHDA and CDR2 SQIVND (reference sequence). CDR3 length: 13 residues. J lost 4 bases, V lost 6 bases, and 4 bases had no gene match. CDR3 nucleotides: TGTGCCAGTAGGAGCCGGGGGGCAGATACGCAGTATTTT. Its protein is CASRSRGADTQYF.